The text below deals with one TCR beta chain. Original data processing: Estimated nucleated cell counts came from reference gene primer amplification. Sequencing used immunoSEQ multiplex PCR; TCRdb keeps in-frame clones, though not all of them. For V, J and clone size, that table is used; D and trimming come from the DNA. The table shows approximately 400,000 clones, with 89% occurring only once. These data come from a study of blood T cell repertoires in COVID-19. Study information: The origin of the acute and convalescent COVID-19 samples was the United States, Italy and Spain. PBMCs, B-cell-depleted T cells, or T cells provided the cDNA or gDNA that made up the material.

The TCR originated in a man in his forties or fifties with acute or convalescent COVID-19. The sample taken for sequencing was peripheral blood.

CDR3 amino acids: CASSPGQLSEAFF. CDR3 in DNA: TGTGCCAGCAGCCCGGGACAGTTGTCTGAAGCTTTCTTT. This chain connects TRBV5-4 to TRBJ1-1; 7 positions agree with TRBD1. The CDR3 is 13 amino acids. Germline V gene sequence: CDR1 SGHNT, CDR2 YYREEE (reference sequence). Trimming at V came to 4 bases and at J to 6 bases, leaving 6 bases not matched to a gene.